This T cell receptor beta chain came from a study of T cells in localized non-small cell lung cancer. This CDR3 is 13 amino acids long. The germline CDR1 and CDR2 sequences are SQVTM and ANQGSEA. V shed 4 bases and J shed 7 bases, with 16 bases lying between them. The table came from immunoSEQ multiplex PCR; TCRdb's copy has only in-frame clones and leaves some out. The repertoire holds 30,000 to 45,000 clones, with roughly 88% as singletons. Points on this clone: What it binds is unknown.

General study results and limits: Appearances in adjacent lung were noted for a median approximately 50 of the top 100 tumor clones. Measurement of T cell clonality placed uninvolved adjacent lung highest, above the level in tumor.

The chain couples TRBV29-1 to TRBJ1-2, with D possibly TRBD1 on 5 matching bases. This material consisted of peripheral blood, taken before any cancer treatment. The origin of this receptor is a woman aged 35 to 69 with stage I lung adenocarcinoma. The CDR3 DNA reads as TGCAGCGTTGTCCTCAGGGAGGGCTCTGGCTACACCTTC. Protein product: CSVVLREGSGYTF. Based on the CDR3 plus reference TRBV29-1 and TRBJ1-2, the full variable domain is SAVISQKPSRDICQRGTSLTIQCQVDSQVTMMFWYRQQPGQSLTLIATANQGSEATYESGFVIDKFPISRPNLTFSTLTVSNMSPEDSSIYLCSVVLREGSGYTFGSGTRLTVV.